There are a few counts of the clone carrying this TCR beta chain. TCRdb fed the 5' RACE reads into MiXCR, producing one record per CDR3 protein. This table holds some 140,000 distinct CDR3 sequences, 7% to 10% found once. This sample is part of a study of CD8 T cells in ankylosing spondylitis. CDR1 SGHRS and CDR2 YFSETQ come from the germline V gene. V lost 6 bases, J lost 7 bases, and 7 bases stayed unmatched. CDR3 length: 13 residues. The clonotype comes from a male donor with ankylosing spondylitis. The rearrangement links TRBV5-1 to TRBJ1-3; 7 nucleotides line up with TRBD1. Material: synovial fluid, either unsorted or a sorted T cell fraction (not recorded which). In nucleotides, the CDR3 is TGCGCCAGCAAAAGCGAGGGGGCCAACACCATATATTTT. Its translation: CASKSEGANTIYF. The full variable domain, its missing parts supplied by reference TRBV5-1 and TRBJ1-3, is KAGVTQTPRYLIKTRGQQVTLSCSPISGHRSVSWYQQTPGQGLQFLFEYFSETQRNKGNFPGRFSGRQFSNSRSEMNVSTLELGDSALYLCASKSEGANTIYFGEGSWLTVV.